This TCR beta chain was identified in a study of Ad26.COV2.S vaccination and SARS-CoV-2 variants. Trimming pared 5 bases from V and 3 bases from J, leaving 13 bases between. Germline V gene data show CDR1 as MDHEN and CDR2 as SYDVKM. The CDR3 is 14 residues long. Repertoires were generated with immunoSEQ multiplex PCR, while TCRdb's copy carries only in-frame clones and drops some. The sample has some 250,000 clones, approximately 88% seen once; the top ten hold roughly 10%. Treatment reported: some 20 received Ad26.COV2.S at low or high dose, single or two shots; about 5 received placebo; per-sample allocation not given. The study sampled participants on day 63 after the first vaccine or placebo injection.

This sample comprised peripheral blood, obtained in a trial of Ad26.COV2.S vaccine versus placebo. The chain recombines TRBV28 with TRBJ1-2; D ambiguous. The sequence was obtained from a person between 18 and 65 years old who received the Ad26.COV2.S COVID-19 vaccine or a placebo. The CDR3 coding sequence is TGTGCCAGCAGTGGAGGAGGGAACTACTATGGCTACACCTTC. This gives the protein CASSGGGNYYGYTF.